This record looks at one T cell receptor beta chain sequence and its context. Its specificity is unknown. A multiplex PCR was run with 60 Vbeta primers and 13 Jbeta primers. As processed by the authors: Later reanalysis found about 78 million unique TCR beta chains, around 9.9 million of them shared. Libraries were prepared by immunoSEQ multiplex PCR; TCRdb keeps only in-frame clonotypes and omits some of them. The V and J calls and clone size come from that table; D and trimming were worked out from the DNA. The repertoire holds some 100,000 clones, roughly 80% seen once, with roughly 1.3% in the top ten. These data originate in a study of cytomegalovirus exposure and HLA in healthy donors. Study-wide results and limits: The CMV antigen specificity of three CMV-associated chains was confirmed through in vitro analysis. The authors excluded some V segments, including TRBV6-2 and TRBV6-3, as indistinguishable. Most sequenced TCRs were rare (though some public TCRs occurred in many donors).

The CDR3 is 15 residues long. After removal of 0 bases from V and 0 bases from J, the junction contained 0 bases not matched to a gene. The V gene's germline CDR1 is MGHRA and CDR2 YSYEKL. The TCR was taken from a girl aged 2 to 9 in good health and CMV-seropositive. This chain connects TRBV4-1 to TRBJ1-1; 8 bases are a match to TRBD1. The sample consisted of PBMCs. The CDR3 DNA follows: TGCGCCAGCAGCCAAGAGACAGGGGTGAACACTGAAGCTTTCTTT. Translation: CASSQETGVNTEAFF.